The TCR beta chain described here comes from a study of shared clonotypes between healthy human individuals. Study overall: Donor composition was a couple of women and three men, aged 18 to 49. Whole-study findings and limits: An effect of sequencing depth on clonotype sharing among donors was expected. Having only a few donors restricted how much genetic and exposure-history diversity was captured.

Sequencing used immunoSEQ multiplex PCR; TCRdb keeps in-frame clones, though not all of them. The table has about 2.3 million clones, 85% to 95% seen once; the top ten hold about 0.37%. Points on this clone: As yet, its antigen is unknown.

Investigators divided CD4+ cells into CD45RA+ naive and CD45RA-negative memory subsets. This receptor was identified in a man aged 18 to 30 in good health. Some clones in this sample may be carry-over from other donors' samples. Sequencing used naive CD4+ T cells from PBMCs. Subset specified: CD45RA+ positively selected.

The CDR3 loop is CASSSHRNSNQPQHF. The CDR3 nucleotides are TGTGCCAGCAGTTCCCACAGGAATAGCAATCAGCCCCAGCATTTT. V gene TRBV27 combines with J gene TRBJ1-5; weak D call: TRBD1 (5 bases). Germline CDR1 is MNHEY and CDR2 is SMNVEV (reference sequence). V was clipped by 4 bases and J by 0 bases, with 10 bases between them. This CDR3 is built from 15 residues.